This TCR beta chain originates from a study of shared clonotypes between healthy human individuals (TCRdb year 2020). For the wider study: The cohort comprised two women and a few men aged 18 to 49 years. Different laboratories and diverse techniques were used to prepare libraries and sequence TCR repertoires, to increase sequencing depth and limit assay-specific biases. For each donor, CD4 naive and CD4 memory were each run on three plates, CD8 naive on two plates, and CD8 memory on one plate. Between about 0.94 and 8.9 billion PBMCs per donor were obtained by leukapheresis. To estimate repertoire size and how much clonotype sharing occurs between individuals, the study deeply sequenced the blood TCR repertoires of about 5 healthy adults. General findings and caveats noted by the study authors: Pairwise subsampling led to the expectation that sequencing depth would affect the degree of clonotype sharing among donors. Sampling was restricted to blood, and TCR repertoires in tissues likely differ from the TCR repertoires found in blood. Across a handful of donors, approximately 5% of naive CD4, roughly 3.3% of naive CD8, about 2% of memory CD4, and over 0.35% of memory CD8 clonotypes were shared. Rarefaction of sorted-subset datasets indicated incomplete sequencing despite the large sequencing depth. Compared with non-shared clonotypes, clonotypes shared by all four sorted-subset donors had higher generation probabilities. Larger estimated clonotype richness was generally found for naive subsets than for memory subsets. Because the study included a small number of donors, the genetic and exposure-history diversity represented was limited.

The CDR3, cysteine through phenylalanine, is 13 amino acids long. Only the CDR3 portion is preserved as DNA: 39 bases, with reading frame beginning at the first base. CDR1 and CDR2 are drawn from the germline V gene: MNHNS, SASEGT. The junction shows trimming of 2 bases on V and 2 bases on J, plus 6 bases between the germline ends. Of note for this clone: This receptor's antigen is unknown. Base qualities are missing; no much larger clone stands one base away.

Using the deep immunoSEQ assay, multiplex PCR amplified TCR CDR3 regions from genomic DNA. For each cell subset, the extracted genomic DNA was distributed evenly across all wells of several immunoSEQ 96-well plates, and each plate served as one replicate. For sorted subsets, 150 to 250 ng genomic DNA, equal to about 30,000 T cell genomes, was loaded into each replicate PCR. Purified libraries were measured with a Qubit 3.0 fluorometer, size-checked on a Bioanalyzer 2100, and measured again with the KAPA Library Quantification kit. A separate single-read 150-cycle Illumina NextSeq 550 flow cell was used to sequence each immunoSEQ 96-well plate. As for the original processing: The immunoSEQ output contained only junctional sequences without quality scores, so filtering could not match that applied to full-length reads. Sequences were annotated with PyIR, a Python wrapper for IgBLAST v1.9, and V/J genes and CDR3 were assigned using IMGT germline references. Reads were removed for weak V/J assignments (E-value above 1e-6), missing CDR3, stop codons, out-of-frame junctions, or ambiguous translated residues. V3J clonotypes were defined as sequences sharing an identical inferred V gene, J gene, and CDR3 amino acid sequence. Percentage overlap between repertoires was calculated by dividing the number of shared unique clonotypes by the size of the smaller repertoire. Richness of each repertoire was evaluated using RTK rarefaction, the Chao1 estimator, and Recon v2.1 estimates of unobserved clonotypes. For all TCRbeta clonotypes obtained by the gDNA method from several donors, generation probabilities were computed with OLGA. TCRdb provides this immuneACCESS table in a form limited to in-frame rearrangements. Some clones are lacking; in checked studies, under half of them reflect an unresolved V gene, and why the rest are absent is not known. That table is the source of V, J and clone size, and D and trimming were worked out from the DNA. The sample table holds millions of clones, of which less than 95% were seen once. Jointly, the top ten make up around 1.1% of the sample.

CD8 naive samples were CD45RO-negative cells positively selected for CCR7, giving a CD45RA+CCR7+ population that excluded TemRA cells. The donors were healthy, HIV-negative adults who had no recently reported acute infections or vaccinations. Every donor was a Caucasian adult living in Nashville, Tennessee, USA. Blood was collected by leukapheresis, and PBMCs were isolated by Ficoll-Histopaque density gradient centrifugation and then cryopreserved in liquid nitrogen vapor phase. Analytical flow cytometry was used to check the purity and quantity of every magnetically sorted T cell population. From each sorted fraction, genomic DNA was isolated and quantified by UV absorbance on a Nanodrop 2000c.

The chain joins TRBV6-1 to TRBJ2-5; there is no confident call for the D gene. The source of this sequence is a man aged 18 to 29 in good health. Sequenced input: naive CD8+ T cells sorted from blood. The meaning of the sample's cell subset or site label: CD45RA+CCR7+. The CDR3 here reads CASSEWPQETQYF. The sequenced DNA: TGTGCCAGCAGTGAATGGCCTCAAGAGACCCAGTACTTC.